This T cell receptor (beta chain) was profiled in a study of cytomegalovirus exposure and HLA in healthy donors. The primer mix had 60 Vbeta and 13 Jbeta primers. The assay was immunoSEQ multiplex PCR, and TCRdb's table has in-frame clones only and misses some. The sample contains roughly 120,000 clones, 70% to 80% of which appear only once. General study findings and limits: Later genetic work tied a missense DCLRE1C variant to beta-chain V and J trimming. Most TCR sequences were seen very rarely across donors, but some public TCRs occurred in many.

In germline, CDR1 is SGHDT, CDR2 YYEEEE. V dropped 2 bases and J dropped 7 bases, with 16 bases sitting between them. The CDR3 runs 14 residues. About this clone itself: Its target is not known.

V gene TRBV5-6 combines with J gene TRBJ2-7; maybe TRBD1 (6 bases). The sequencing input was PBMCs. The clonotype comes from a woman in her thirties or forties in good health and CMV-seropositive. CDR3 DNA: TGTGCCAGCAGCTTTCCCGAGACAGGAAGAGAGCAGTACTTC. This translates into CASSFPETGREQYF.